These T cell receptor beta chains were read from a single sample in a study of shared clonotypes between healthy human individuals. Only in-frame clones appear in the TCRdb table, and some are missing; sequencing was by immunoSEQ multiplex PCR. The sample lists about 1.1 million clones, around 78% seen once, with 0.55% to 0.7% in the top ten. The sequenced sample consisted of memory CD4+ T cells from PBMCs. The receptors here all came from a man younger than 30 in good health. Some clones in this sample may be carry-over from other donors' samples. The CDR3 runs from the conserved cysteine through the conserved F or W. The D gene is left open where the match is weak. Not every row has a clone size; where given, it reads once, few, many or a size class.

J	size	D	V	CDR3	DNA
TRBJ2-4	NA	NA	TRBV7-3	CASSLSTQNIQYF	TGTGCCAGCAGCTTGTCCACCCAAAACATTCAGTACTTC
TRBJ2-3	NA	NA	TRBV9	CASSVGLADTQYF	TGTGCCAGCAGCGTAGGTTTGGCAGATACGCAGTATTTT
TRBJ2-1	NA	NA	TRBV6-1	CASRDARSYNEQFF	TGTGCCAGCAGGGACGCACGCTCCTACAATGAGCAGTTCTTC
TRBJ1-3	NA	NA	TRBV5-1	CASSLLGTAGDTIYF	TGCGCCAGCAGCTTGCTCGGGACGGCCGGAGACACCATATATTTT
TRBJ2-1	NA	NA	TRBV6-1	CASRARDSRVSEQFF	TGTGCCAGCCGCGCCCGGGACTCAAGAGTTAGTGAGCAGTTCTTC
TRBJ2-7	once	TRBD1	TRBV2	CASTRTGGSWVHF	TGTGCCAGCACTCGGACAGGGGGGAGTTGGGTCCACTTC
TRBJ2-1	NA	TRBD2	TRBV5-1	CASSPTSGFYNEQFF	TGCGCCAGCAGCCCGACTAGCGGGTTTTACAATGAGCAGTTCTTC
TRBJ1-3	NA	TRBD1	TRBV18	CASSSLDRPGNTIYF	TGTGCCAGCTCATCGTTGGACAGGCCTGGAAACACCATATATTTT
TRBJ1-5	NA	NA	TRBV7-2	CASSLGHNQPQHF	TGTGCCAGCAGCTTAGGCCACAATCAGCCCCAGCATTTT
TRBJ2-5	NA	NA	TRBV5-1	CASSSTRGRLGETQYF	TGCGCCAGCAGTTCGACCAGGGGGAGGCTCGGGGAGACCCAGTACTTC
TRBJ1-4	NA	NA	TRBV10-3	CAISGREASEKLFF	TGTGCCATCAGTGGCCGGGAGGCCTCTGAAAAACTGTTTTTT